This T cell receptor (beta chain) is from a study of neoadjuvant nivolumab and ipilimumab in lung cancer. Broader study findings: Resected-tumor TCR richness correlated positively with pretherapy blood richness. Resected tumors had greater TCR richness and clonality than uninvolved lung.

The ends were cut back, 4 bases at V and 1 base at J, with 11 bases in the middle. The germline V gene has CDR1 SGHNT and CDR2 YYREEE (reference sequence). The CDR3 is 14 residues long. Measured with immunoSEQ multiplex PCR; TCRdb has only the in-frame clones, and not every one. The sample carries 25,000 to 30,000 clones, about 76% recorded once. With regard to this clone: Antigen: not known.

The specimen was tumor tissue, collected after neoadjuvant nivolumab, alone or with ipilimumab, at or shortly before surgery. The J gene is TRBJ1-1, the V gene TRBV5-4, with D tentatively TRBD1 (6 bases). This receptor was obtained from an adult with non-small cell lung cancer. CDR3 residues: CASSPGTPNTEAFF. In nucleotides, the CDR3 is TGTGCCAGCAGCCCCGGGACACCGAACACTGAAGCTTTCTTT.